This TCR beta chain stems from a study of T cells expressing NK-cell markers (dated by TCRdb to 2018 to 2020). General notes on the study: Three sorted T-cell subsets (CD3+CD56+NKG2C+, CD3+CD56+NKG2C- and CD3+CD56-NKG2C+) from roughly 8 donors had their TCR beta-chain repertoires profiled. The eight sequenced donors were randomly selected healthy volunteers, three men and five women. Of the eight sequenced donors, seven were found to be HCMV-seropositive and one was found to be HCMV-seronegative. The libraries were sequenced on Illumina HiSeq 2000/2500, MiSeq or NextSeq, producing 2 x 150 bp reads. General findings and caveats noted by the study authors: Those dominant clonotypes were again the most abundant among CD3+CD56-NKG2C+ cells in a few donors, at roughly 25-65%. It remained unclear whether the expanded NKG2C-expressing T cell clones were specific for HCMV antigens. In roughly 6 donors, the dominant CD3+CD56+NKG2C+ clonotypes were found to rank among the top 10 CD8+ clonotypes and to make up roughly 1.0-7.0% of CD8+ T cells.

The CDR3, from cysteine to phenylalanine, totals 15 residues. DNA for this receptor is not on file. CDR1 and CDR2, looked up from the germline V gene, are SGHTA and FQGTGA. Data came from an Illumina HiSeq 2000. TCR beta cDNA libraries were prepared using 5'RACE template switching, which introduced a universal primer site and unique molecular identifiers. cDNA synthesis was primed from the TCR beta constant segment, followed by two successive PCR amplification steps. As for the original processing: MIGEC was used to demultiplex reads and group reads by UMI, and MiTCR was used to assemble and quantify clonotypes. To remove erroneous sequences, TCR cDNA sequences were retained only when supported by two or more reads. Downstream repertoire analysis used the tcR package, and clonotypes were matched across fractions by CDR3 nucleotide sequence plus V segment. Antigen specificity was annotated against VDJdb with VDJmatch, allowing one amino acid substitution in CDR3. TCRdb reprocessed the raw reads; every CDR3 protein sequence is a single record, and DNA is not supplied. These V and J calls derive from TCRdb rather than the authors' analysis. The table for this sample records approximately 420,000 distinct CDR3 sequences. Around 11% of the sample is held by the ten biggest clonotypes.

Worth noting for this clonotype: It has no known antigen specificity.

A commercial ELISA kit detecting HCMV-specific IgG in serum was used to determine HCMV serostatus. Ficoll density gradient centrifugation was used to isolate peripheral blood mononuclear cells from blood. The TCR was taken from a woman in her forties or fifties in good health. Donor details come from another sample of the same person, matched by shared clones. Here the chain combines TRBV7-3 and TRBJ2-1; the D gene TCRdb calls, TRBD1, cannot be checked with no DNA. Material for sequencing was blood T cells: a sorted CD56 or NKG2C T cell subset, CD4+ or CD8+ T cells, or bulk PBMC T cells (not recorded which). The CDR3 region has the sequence CASSWTHSSYNEQFF.